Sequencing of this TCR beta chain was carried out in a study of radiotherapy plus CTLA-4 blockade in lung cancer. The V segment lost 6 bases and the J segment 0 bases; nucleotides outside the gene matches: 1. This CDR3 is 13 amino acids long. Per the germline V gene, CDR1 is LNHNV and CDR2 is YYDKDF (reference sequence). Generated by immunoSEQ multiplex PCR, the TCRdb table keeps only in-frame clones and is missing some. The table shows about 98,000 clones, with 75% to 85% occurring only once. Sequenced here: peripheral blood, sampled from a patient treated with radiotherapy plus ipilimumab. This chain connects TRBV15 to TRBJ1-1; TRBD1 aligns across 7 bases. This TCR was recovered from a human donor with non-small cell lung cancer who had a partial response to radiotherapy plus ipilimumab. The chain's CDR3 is CATRTGLNTEAFF. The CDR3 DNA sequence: TGTGCCACCAGGACAGGGTTGAACACTGAAGCTTTCTTT.